This entry lists 17 T cell receptor beta chains sequenced from one sample in a study of metastatic and nonmetastatic thyroid tumors (TCRdb year 2020). No treatment had been received by any patient before thyroid surgery. The library was made by PCR. Sequencing relied on an Illumina HiSeq 4000. Through fastp at Q25 and MiXCR, TCRdb rebuilt clones from the public reads, retaining in-frame beta chains. For this sample the table gives more than 85,000 clones, of which 8% to 9.5% were detected only once. Roughly 9% of the sample belongs to the ten largest clones. Sequencing input: blood. These TCRs come from a female donor with papillary thyroid cancer or a benign thyroid nodule (not recorded which). Some clones in this sample may be carry-over from other donors' samples.

In its sample, this clone was seen many times. The chain uses TRBV5-1 and TRBJ1-4; 7 bases match TRBD1. Germline CDR1 and CDR2: SGHRS and YFSETQ. J gave up 8 bases and V 4 bases, and 14 bases lay outside the gene matches. The CDR3 sequence is 16 residues long. This chain's CDR3 is CASSKAYRGSGEKLFF. DNA of the CDR3: TGCGCCAGCAGCAAAGCCTACAGGGGCTCTGGGGAAAAACTGTTTTTT.

In its sample, this clone was seen many times. The chain combines TRBV30 with TRBJ2-5, with D perhaps TRBD1 (6 bases). This CDR3 region has 14 residues. Germline V gene sequence: CDR1 GTSNPN, CDR2 SVGIG (reference sequence). V was pared by 4 bases and J by 3 bases, with 15 bases between. This chain's CDR3 is CAWTENREKETQYF. The DNA of the CDR3 is TGTGCCTGGACGGAAAACAGGGAAAAAGAGACCCAGTACTTC. Full variable domain (missing parts from reference TRBV30 and TRBJ2-5): SQTIHQWPATLVQPVGSPLSLECTVEGTSNPNLYWYRQAAGRGLQLLFYSVGIGQISSEVPQNLSASRPQDRQFILSSKKLLLSDSGFYLCAWTENREKETQYFGPGTRLLVL.

A few counts support this clone. The CDR3 sequence is CASRAGPRWETQYF. The CDR3, as DNA: TGTGCCAGCAGAGCCGGGCCCCGTTGGGAGACCCAGTACTTC. The chain is built from TRBV2 and TRBJ2-5; D not resolved. Trimming took 6 bases from V and 5 from J, leaving 16 bases between them. The CDR3 contains 14 residues. Germline V CDR1 and CDR2: SNHLY, FYNNEI.

This clone came up many times. The chain links TRBV5-1 to TRBJ1-1, with 9 bases lining up with TRBD1. Germline V gene sequence: CDR1 SGHRS, CDR2 YFSETQ. V lost 4 bases to trimming and J lost 10 bases; unmatched junction nucleotides: 11. The CDR3 runs 14 residues. Here the CDR3 reads CASSRTGDPMIAFF. The CDR3 DNA reads as TGCGCCAGCAGCCGGACAGGGGACCCTATGATAGCTTTCTTT.

This clone was observed many times. CDR3 DNA: TGTGCCATCAGTGTGGAGGGGATCTATGGCTACACCTTC. Its protein product is CAISVEGIYGYTF. The rearrangement links TRBV10-3 to TRBJ1-2, with a tentative D call TRBD1 (5 bases). Germline lookup yields CDR1 ENHRY and CDR2 SYGVKD. The CDR3 has 13 amino acids. Trimming cost V 4 bases and J 4 bases, with 10 bases left between them.

By proportion, this clone is medium-sized. The V gene is TRBV6-1, the J gene TRBJ2-1; no reliable D call. V dropped 7 bases and J dropped 0 bases, with 7 bases sitting between them. Germline CDR1 MNHNS, CDR2 SASEGT. This CDR3 is built from 13 residues. This CDR3 reads CASTTDSYNEQFF. DNA of the CDR3: TGTGCCAGCACTACTGACTCCTACAATGAGCAGTTCTTC.

This clone was recorded at least ten times. This rearrangement joins TRBV28 to TRBJ2-7; 11 bases fit TRBD1. V shed 5 bases, J shed 3 bases, and the junction held 3 bases outside the gene matches. CDR3 size: 14 residues. From germline, CDR1 is MDHEN and CDR2 SYDVKM. The CDR3: CASSPGTGGYEQYF. In DNA, the CDR3 is TGTGCCAGCAGTCCAGGGACAGGGGGCTACGAGCAGTACTTC. The full variable domain, its missing parts supplied by reference TRBV28 and TRBJ2-7, is DVKVTQSSRYLVKRTGEKVFLECVQDMDHENMFWYRQDPGLGLRLIYFSYDVKMKEKGDIPEGYSVSREKKERFSLILESASTNQTSMYLCASSPGTGGYEQYFGPGTRLTVT.

In this sample, this clone turned up many times. CDR3 residues: CASSTGPQGYEQYF. In nucleotides, the CDR3 is TGTGCCAGCAGCACGGGGCCCCAAGGCTACGAGCAGTACTTC. This chain links TRBV5-8 with TRBJ2-7; D is possibly TRBD1 or TRBD2 (5 bases each). The CDR3 consists of 14 residues. CDR1 and CDR2 (germline): SGHTS, YDEGEE. V lost 4 bases to trimming and J lost 3 bases, with 14 bases between them.

The V call is TRBV18, the J call TRBJ1-2, with TRBD1 identical over 11 bases. The germline CDR1 and CDR2 sequences are KGHSH and LQKENI. The CDR3 totals 15 residues. V lost 4 bases, J lost 6 bases, and 7 bases stayed unmatched. Here the CDR3 DNA reads TGTGCCAGCTCACGGACAGGGGGCAGGTCGGATGGCTACACCTTC. It translates to CASSRTGGRSDGYTF.

This clone has ten or more counts. The J gene is TRBJ1-4, the V gene TRBV20-1; no clear D gene. The V end was cut by 0 bases, the J end by 5 bases, with 10 bases between. The CDR3 runs to 14 residues. The germline gives CDR1 DFQATT, CDR2 SNEGSKA (reference sequence). Here the CDR3 DNA reads TGCAGTGCTAGAGATTATCGCTACAATGAAAAACTGTTTTTT. Encoded protein: CSARDYRYNEKLFF.

This clone was counted a few times. Other DNA variants within this sample encode the same CDR3. The CDR3 loop reads CAWSPSSYEQYF. CDR3 DNA: TGTGCCTGGAGCCCCTCGTCCTACGAGCAGTACTTC. V usage is TRBV30 and J usage is TRBJ2-7; no clear D gene. The CDR3 length is 12 residues. Germline values: CDR1 GTSNPN, CDR2 SVGIG (reference sequence). With 3 bases removed from V and 1 base from J, the gap between germline ends came to 7 bases.

The chain is built from TRBV5-1 and TRBJ1-1; TRBD1 agrees at 9 bases. The CDR3 consists of 15 residues. The V and J ends lost 0 bases and 4 bases, in that order; junction bases with no gene match: 4. The germline gives CDR1 SGHRS, CDR2 YFSETQ. The CDR3: CASSLGSTGGTEAFF. The CDR3 DNA reads TGCGCCAGCAGCTTGGGATCGACAGGGGGCACTGAAGCTTTCTTT.

In the case of this clone: A much larger clone is a single base away; this may be a read error. The CDR3 nucleotides are TGTGCCAGCAGCACGCCCGGGAATGAGCAGTTCTTC. It specifies CASSTPGNEQFF. This chain joins TRBV9 and TRBJ2-1; D remains unclear. V shed 4 bases and J shed 7 bases, with 9 bases lying between them. This CDR3 contains 12 residues. Germline V gene sequence: CDR1 SGDLS, CDR2 YYNGEE.

This clone was seen only a few times. A much larger clone is a single base away; this may be a read error. This rearrangement joins TRBV2 to TRBJ2-3; tentative D call: TRBD1 (7 bases). The germline V gene encodes CDR1 SNHLY and CDR2 FYNNEI. Trimming pared 10 bases from V and 4 bases from J, leaving 18 bases between. The CDR3 covers 14 residues. The DNA of the CDR3 is TGTGCCACCAGGGGGGCCTTTATCTCAGATACGCAGTATTTT. This codes for CATRGAFISDTQYF.

This clone was observed a few times. The chain joins TRBV5-4 to TRBJ1-2, with a tentative D call TRBD1 (5 bases). This CDR3 has 14 residues. CDR1 is SGHNT and CDR2 is YYREEE in the germline V gene (reference sequence). The V end was cut by 3 bases, the J end by 3 bases, with 12 bases between. The CDR3 DNA is TGTGCCAGCAGCTCACCGGAGGGACACTATGGCTACACCTTC. Protein sequence: CASSSPEGHYGYTF. The full variable domain, completed using reference TRBV5-4 and TRBJ1-2, is ETGVTQSPTHLIKTRGQQVTLRCSSQSGHNTVSWYQQALGQGPQFIFQYYREEENGRGNFPPRFSGLQFPNYSSELNVNALELDDSALYLCASSSPEGHYGYTFGSGTRLTVV.

The genes are TRBV18 and TRBJ2-5; D is unclear. This CDR3 is 13 amino acids long. Germline V gives CDR1 KGHSH, CDR2 LQKENI. This chain's CDR3 is CSISRPLQETQYF. In DNA, the CDR3 is TGTTCCATCTCACGACCCCTACAGGAGACCCAGTACTTC.

The rearrangement links TRBV3-1 to TRBJ1-2; D call uncertain. The CDR3 consists of 12 residues. The ends were cut back, 1 base at V and 8 bases at J, with 8 bases in the middle. Looked up from germline, CDR1 is LGHDT and CDR2 is YNNKEL (reference sequence). Here the CDR3 reads CASSQVDWGYTF. CDR3 DNA: TGTGCCAGCAGCCAAGTGGACTGGGGCTACACCTTC. Full variable domain (remainder filled in from reference TRBV3-1 and TRBJ1-2): DTAVSQTPKYLVTQMGNDKSIKCEQNLGHDTMYWYKQDSKKFLKIMFSYNNKELIINETVPNRFSPKSPDKAHLNLHINSLELGDSAVYFCASSQVDWGYTFGSGTRLTVV.